Listed here are 5 T cell receptor beta chains from one sample, sequenced in a study of T cells in tuberculosis. Time point reported: new active TB diagnosis, blood taken before or within 7 days of starting treatment. Here immunoSEQ multiplex PCR was the method, and the copy in TCRdb shows in-frame clones only, minus some. Altogether 25,000 to 30,000 clones are present, 92% being singletons, with the ten largest covering about 6.8%. Sample: PBMCs, taken at tuberculosis diagnosis. All receptors derive from an adult with tuberculosis.

The V gene is TRBV10-3, the J gene TRBJ2-3, with TRBD2 as a possible D gene (5 bases). The CDR3 has 13 residues. CDR1 ENHRY and CDR2 SYGVKD come from the germline V gene. The ends were cut back, 4 bases at V and 4 bases at J, with 9 bases in the middle. Here the CDR3 DNA reads TGTGCCATCAGTGCGGACTCCCCAGATACGCAGTATTTT. This translates into CAISADSPDTQYF.

By its share, this clone is medium-sized. The CDR3 sequence: CAISEPGQVQYEQYF. For the CDR3, the DNA is TGTGCCATCAGTGAGCCGGGACAGGTTCAATACGAGCAGTACTTC. The gene calls are TRBV10-3 and TRBJ2-7, with 8 bases identical to TRBD1. Germline V gene lookup returns CDR1 ENHRY and CDR2 SYGVKD. Trimming cost V 2 bases and J 4 bases; bases outside gene matches: 7. CDR3 length: 15 residues.

The chain links TRBV6-1 to TRBJ2-3; possible D gene TRBD1, 6 bases. Trimming took 4 bases from V and 9 from J, leaving 11 bases between them. Germline CDR1 MNHNS, CDR2 SASEGT. The length of the CDR3 is 12 residues. The CDR3 loop is CASSANRETQYF. In nucleotides, the CDR3 is TGTGCCAGCAGTGCGAACAGGGAGACGCAGTATTTT.

The chain uses TRBV6-1 and TRBJ1-3, with 9 bases lining up with TRBD1. CDR1 is MNHNS, CDR2 SASEGT, per germline. The CDR3 runs to 13 residues. The CDR3 sequence is CRTGAVSGNTIYF. The CDR3 nucleotides read TGTCGGACAGGGGCAGTTTCTGGAAACACCATATATTTT.

The chain is built from TRBV19 and TRBJ1-4; D possibly corresponds to TRBD1 (5 bases). Trimming stripped 5 bases from V and 5 bases from J, with 9 bases between. Germline lookup yields CDR1 LNHDA and CDR2 SQIVND (reference sequence). The CDR3 is 13 residues long. CDR3: CASSRGLNEKLFF. The CDR3 DNA reads TGTGCCAGTAGTCGGGGGTTGAATGAAAAACTGTTTTTT.